This T cell receptor (beta chain) was captured in a study of T cells in Graves' hyperthyroidism and ophthalmopathy. Study-wide background: Peripheral blood was acquired at first diagnosis, ahead of any therapy whatsoever. Study-wide results and limits: Blood also showed most of the thyroid clonotypes that were expanded above 0.001. The authors' 13 V-J model separated ophthalmopathy from stable hyperthyroidism. Onset of ophthalmopathy came a median around 6.2 months after the model predicted it.

Amplification of TCR beta CDR3 regions used RNA as the template. In the first-round RT-PCR of the TCR CDR3, the HTBI primer set was used. TCRdb fed the multiplex PCR reads into MiXCR, producing one record per CDR3 protein. The sample has 300,000 or so distinct CDR3 sequences; 15% to 20% are singletons. Notes on this clonotype: What it binds is unknown.

Germline CDR1 DFQATT, CDR2 SNEGSKA (reference sequence). V shed 1 base and J shed 0 bases, with 11 bases lying between them. The CDR3 runs 15 residues. The sequencing sample was made of blood. The chain uses TRBV20-1 and TRBJ2-3; tentatively, D is TRBD2 (6 bases). This receptor was identified in a woman aged 45-60 years with Graves' hyperthyroidism. CDR3: CSARVLAASTDTQYF. The CDR3 DNA reads TGCAGTGCTAGAGTCTTAGCGGCGAGCACAGATACGCAGTATTTT.